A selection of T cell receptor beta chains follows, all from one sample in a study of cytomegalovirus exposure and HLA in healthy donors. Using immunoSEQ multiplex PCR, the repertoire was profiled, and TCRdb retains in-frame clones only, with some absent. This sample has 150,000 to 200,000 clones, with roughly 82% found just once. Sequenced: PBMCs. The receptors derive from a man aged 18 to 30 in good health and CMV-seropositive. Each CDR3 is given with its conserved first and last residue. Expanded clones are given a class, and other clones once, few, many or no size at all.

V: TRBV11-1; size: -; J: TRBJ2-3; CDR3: CASSFGQGITDTQYF
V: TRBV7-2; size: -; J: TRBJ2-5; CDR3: CASSFGSQETQYF
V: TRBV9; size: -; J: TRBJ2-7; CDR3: CASSVGAGLTYEQYF
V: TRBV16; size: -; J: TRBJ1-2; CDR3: CASSQIQGAQNYGYTF
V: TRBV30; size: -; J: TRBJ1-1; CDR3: CAWREGARAEAFF
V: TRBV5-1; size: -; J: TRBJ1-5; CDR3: CASSLVGGDNQPQHF
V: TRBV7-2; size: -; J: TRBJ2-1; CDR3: CASSLVGHPAYEQFF
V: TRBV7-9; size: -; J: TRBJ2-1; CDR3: CASSLVDYKEQFF
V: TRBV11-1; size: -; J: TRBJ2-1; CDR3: CASSPGGGRPRNEQFF
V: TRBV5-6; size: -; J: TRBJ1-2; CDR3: CASSFGVFKIYGYTF
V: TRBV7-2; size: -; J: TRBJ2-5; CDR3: CASSFRDQETQYF
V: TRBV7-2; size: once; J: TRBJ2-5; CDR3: CASTYQGGAETQYF
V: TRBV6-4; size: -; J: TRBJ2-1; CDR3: CASSRTGDTYNEQFF
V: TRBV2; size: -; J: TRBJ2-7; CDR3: CASSASGLSYEQYF
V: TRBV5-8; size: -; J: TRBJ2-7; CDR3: CASSLEAGEQYF
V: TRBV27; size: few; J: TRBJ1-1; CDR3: CASSSGIETNQAFF
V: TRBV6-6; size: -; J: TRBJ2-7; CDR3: CASTDATSGTYEQYF
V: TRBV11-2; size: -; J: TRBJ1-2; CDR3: CASSFAGGWDGYTF
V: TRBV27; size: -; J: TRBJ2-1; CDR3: CASRPKPGQGAGEQFF
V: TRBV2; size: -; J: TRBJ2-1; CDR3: CASSRKAGSYNEQFF
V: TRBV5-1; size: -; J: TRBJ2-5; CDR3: CASSFKTQETQYF
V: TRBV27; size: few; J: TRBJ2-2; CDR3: CASSLFSGSPGELFF
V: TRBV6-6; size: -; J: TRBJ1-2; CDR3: CASSYSAGGIYGYTF
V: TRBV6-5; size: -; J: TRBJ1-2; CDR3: CASSYSIGANYGYTF
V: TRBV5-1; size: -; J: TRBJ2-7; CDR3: CASSLSTGAGNEQYF
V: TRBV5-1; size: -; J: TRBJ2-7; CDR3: CASSFRGTSGDEQYF
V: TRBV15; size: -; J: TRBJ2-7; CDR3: CATGTALSYEQYF
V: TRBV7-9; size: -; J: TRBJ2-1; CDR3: CASSLQAGDAHEQFF